This T cell receptor (beta chain) was retrieved from a study of response to subunit inactivated influenza vaccine (dated by TCRdb to 2017 to 2018). Turning to the overall study: The study used deep quantitative T cell receptor repertoire profiling to track responses to a trivalent subunit inactivated influenza vaccine.

Library generation was performed with RT-PCR. Sequencing used an Illumina HiSeq 2500. The public reads were reanalyzed by TCRdb: fastp trimming at Q25, MiXCR alignment, in-frame beta chains only. Rows with one shared CDR3 protein collapse into an entry with the most common genes and DNA. Present in this sample are 300,000 to 350,000 distinct CDR3 sequences, about a fifth of which were seen just once. The biggest ten clones account for 10% to 13% of the sample. What the research found in general, with its limitations: The authors proposed that each seasonal influenza vaccination may bring in only a limited number of new T cells.

In regard to this clonotype: The clone's antigen remains unknown. Per-base quality was not reported, and no clone a single base away is much larger than it.

The material was PBMCs from blood, obtained around 22 months after vaccination. This TCR was recovered from a man aged 50 to 69 who received an inactivated influenza vaccine. Donor details come from another sample of the same person, matched by shared clones.

In nucleotides, the sequence is TGCAGTGCTAAGAGCCAAGAGACCCAGTACTTC. The resulting protein is CSAKSQETQYF. The rearrangement combines TRBV20-1 with TRBJ2-5; the D gene is unclear. CDR1 and CDR2 were assigned from the germline V gene (reference sequence) as DFQATT and SNEGSKA. The CDR3 runs 11 residues from the cysteine to the phenylalanine. Left in the record is the CDR3 DNA by itself, 33 bases read in frame from the first base. Relative to germline, V is 4 bases shorter and J is 1 base shorter, with 4 bases between their ends.